These 2 T cell receptor beta chains were all obtained from the same sample, sequenced in a study of vaccination and CD4 T cells after COVID-19. Treatment meaning: roughly 10-day PBMC culture with coronavirus spike peptide pools or control peptides (ViraFEST assay). Samples of CD4+ T cells were obtained from the unexposed donor before the COVID-19 pandemic (2011-2018). With the Oncomine TCR Beta short-read assay, DNA from cultured CD4+ T cells was sequenced. A single record per CDR3 protein comes from TCRdb applying MiXCR to the PCR reads. The sample shows about 6,900 distinct CDR3 sequences, less than 30% of them seen only once. Their target antigens are unknown. The sequenced material came from CD4+ T cells from blood, cultured in vitro. The receptors stem from a human donor in good health.

This chain joins TRBV7-3 and TRBJ2-2; TRBD2 aligns across 11 bases. The CDR3 runs to 16 residues. Per the germline V gene, CDR1 is SGHTA and CDR2 is FQGTGA. Unmatched junction bases numbered 9, after V lost 5 bases and J lost 7 bases. CDR3 coding DNA: TGTGCCAGCAGCAGAGGATCGGGACTAGCGGACGGGGAGCTGTTTTTT. Its translation is CASSRGSGLADGELFF.

V usage is TRBV1 and J usage is TRBJ2-3; TRBD1 is the table's D call and was not checked against the DNA. TRBV1 is a documented pseudogene. The CDR3 covers 17 residues. DNA for the CDR3: TGCACCAGCAGCCCTCATCGAACAGGGAACGGGGCAGATACGCAGTATTTT. It yields the protein CTSSPHRTGNGADTQYF.